Below, one TCR beta chain is given with its context. This receptor's antigen is unknown. It has no much larger one-base neighbor in the sample; base qualities were not kept. Each donor gave one peripheral blood draw, approximately 110 mL on average, collected into heparinised tubes. Using a panel that included CD45RO, CCR7, CD25, CD127, CD95 and CD27, naive, central memory, regulatory and stem cell-like memory CD4+ T cells were sorted on a BD FACSAria II. All sorted populations exceeded 98% purity. PBMCs were isolated right away by Lymphoprep density gradient centrifugation and were stained directly, without culture. So that batch effects would be minimized, each experiment stained and sorted samples in pairs, pairing one healthy donor with one patient. CDR1 MNHNY and CDR2 SVGAGI were looked up in the germline V gene (reference sequence). CDR3 length: 13 amino acids, cysteine to phenylalanine. Here the CDR3 DNA is all that survives: 39 bases in frame from base 1. The trim is 3 bases for V and 5 bases for J, with a gap of 11 bases between the germline ends.

All of the isolated RNA was reverse transcribed with the High Capacity cDNA Reverse Transcription Kit, so expressed TCRB transcripts were sequenced. Deep immunoSEQ sequencing was performed on naive, central memory and regulatory T cell samples, with an average of roughly 3.6 million total reads per sample. Sorted cells were lysed in RLT buffer and RNA was extracted with DNase-treated RNeasy Micro or Mini kits, depending on cell number. To prevent cross-contamination, each cell subset was processed individually, whereas patient and healthy donor samples were processed jointly. The immunoSEQ multiplex PCR was used to amplify TCRB sequences from cDNA, generating 87-bp fragments that spanned the CDR3 region. Sequencing of the amplicons was done on the Illumina HiSeq platform. Turning to the authors' computational methods: PCR bias was corrected computationally using synthetic template baselines, and reads within Hamming distance 2 were collapsed, with unmergeable singletons discarded. Reads were aligned against IMGT so that V, D and J genes, CDR3 length and insertions or deletions at six rearrangement sites could be assigned. Clonotype counts were normalized to sorted cell number within each subset before computing true diversity and Gini coefficients with the tcR R package. Repertoire sharing was quantified using the overlap coefficient calculated on TCRB nucleotide sequences. Out-of-frame TCRB sequences from naive cells were analyzed to stand in for the pre-selection repertoire. TCRdb took over this immuneACCESS table, retaining in-frame rearrangements with V and J assigned. Such tables are incomplete; in checked studies, under half of the missing clones stem from an unresolved V gene, and the remainder is unexplained. V and J calls plus clone size are reproduced from that table; the DNA served to infer D and trimming. This sample is represented by around 500,000 clones; 30% of them were singletons. The biggest ten clones account for 0.06% to 0.07% of the sample.

The entry originates in a study of beta chain features in type 1 diabetes (dated by TCRdb to between 2017 and 2018). At the level of the whole study: Mean age, gender distribution, total cell number and subset yield did not differ between patients and healthy donors. Regulatory and stem cell-like memory subsets were obtained from only 8 patients and about eight healthy donors, while naive and central memory subsets were obtained from all 30 or so donors. A total of roughly 100 million sorted cells were examined across all samples, and RNA yield correlated strongly with the number of cells per subset. In the study, TCRB repertoires of sorted circulating CD4+ T cell subsets from recently diagnosed type 1 diabetes patients were compared with those of matched healthy donors. The study at large found these results: Fewer insertions and more nucleotide deletions at VDJ recombination sites were observed in patients with type 1 diabetes, implying thymic rearrangement abnormalities. Because cDNA was sequenced instead of genomic DNA, activated cells with high expression could be over-represented, although the groups did not differ in activation or CD3 levels. PCR might favor shorter templates, but patient and control samples were amplified and corrected together, so any skew would affect both groups equally. HLA sub-analyses involved small numbers of individuals, so any influence of HLA type on TCRB rearrangement remained unresolved. In all four CD4+ subsets, TCRB CDR3 length was moderately but significantly shorter in type 1 diabetes patients. Naive, central memory and regulatory TCRB repertoires appeared to be more alike among patients than among healthy donors.

The chain was built from TRBV6-6 and TRBJ2-7; the D segment cannot be called with confidence. Sequenced input: naive CD4+ T cells from blood. Per the publication, the cell subset or site label means: true naive CD4+ T cells. The clonotype originates from a man aged 18 to 30 in good health. The CDR3 is CASSYSRLHEQYF. The DNA sequence is TGTGCCAGCAGTTATTCGAGACTCCACGAGCAGTACTTC.